The 28 T cell receptor beta chains presented below share a single source sample, sequenced in a study of OX40 agonist ivuxolimab in advanced cancers. Assay used: immunoSEQ multiplex PCR; TCRdb lists only in-frame clones, some missing. This sample has tens of thousands of clones, with roughly nine tenths found just once. Sequenced here: CD4+ or CD8+ T cells sorted from blood, sampled in a trial of the OX40 agonist ivuxolimab. These receptors all stem from an adult with an advanced solid tumor such as melanoma, head and neck, liver or kidney cancer.

The chain links TRBV4-2 to TRBJ2-4, with TRBD1 matching over 7 bases. V lost 1 base and J lost 13; bases outside the gene matches: 10. Per germline, CDR1 LGHNA and CDR2 YNFKEQ. This CDR3 region has 14 residues. Here the CDR3 DNA reads TGTGCCAGCAGCCAAGTAAGGGACAGTCGGTCGCAGTACTTC. This encodes CASSQVRDSRSQYF.

This chain uses TRBV9 with TRBJ2-2; 8 nucleotides line up with TRBD2. Germline V gene lookup returns CDR1 SGDLS and CDR2 YYNGEE. There are 16 residues in the CDR3. Trimming at V came to 5 bases and at J to 0 bases, leaving 6 bases not matched to a gene. CDR3 coding DNA: TGTGCCAGCAGTGCAGGACTAGCAGCGAACACCGGGGAGCTGTTTTTT. It specifies CASSAGLAANTGELFF.

The chain carries TRBV7-9 and TRBJ2-7, with D unclear. CDR1 is SEHNR, CDR2 FQNEAQ, per germline (reference sequence). CDR3 length: 10 amino acids. Deletions cut 7 bases from V and 5 bases from J, with 6 bases between. The CDR3 nucleotides read TGTGCCAGCAACCCAAACGAGCAGTACTTC. Protein sequence: CASNPNEQYF.

This chain joins TRBV11-3 and TRBJ2-1; the D gene could be TRBD1 or TRBD2 (6 bases each). V lost 2 bases and J lost 7, with 15 bases in between. Per germline, CDR1 SGHNT and CDR2 YENEEA. This CDR3 region has 15 residues. The CDR3 spells CASSLNREVWNEQFF. As DNA, the CDR3 is TGTGCCAGCAGCTTAAACAGGGAGGTATGGAATGAGCAGTTCTTC.

The chain carries TRBV19 and TRBJ1-1; 9 bases align to TRBD1. The CDR3 consists of 15 residues. Trimming took 7 bases from V and 1 from J; bases not matched to a gene: 7. Germline V lookup: CDR1 LNHDA, CDR2 SQIVND (reference sequence). The CDR3 spells CASTPGQGTNTEAFF. The CDR3 DNA reads as TGTGCCAGTACTCCGGGACAGGGCACGAACACTGAAGCTTTCTTT.

The V and J genes are TRBV5-1 and TRBJ1-1; D may be TRBD1 (6 bases). V dropped 0 bases and J dropped 4 bases, with 13 bases sitting between them. Germline loops: CDR1 SGHRS, CDR2 YFSETQ. This CDR3 region has 15 residues. For the CDR3, the DNA is TGCGCCAGCAGCTTGGTCCAGGGGACTGGCACTGAAGCTTTCTTT. It encodes CASSLVQGTGTEAFF.

The V and J genes are TRBV5-1 and TRBJ1-1; D is undetermined. CDR3 length: 12 amino acids. V was cut by 0 bases and J by 1 base, with 1 base left in between. Per the germline V gene, CDR1 is SGHRS and CDR2 is YFSETQ. Here the CDR3 DNA reads TGCGCCAGCAGCTTGGCGAACACTGAAGCTTTCTTT. Amino acid sequence: CASSLANTEAFF.

The chain is built from TRBV6-6 and TRBJ2-7; 8 nucleotides align to TRBD1. CDR3 length: 13 residues. The J segment lost 3 bases and the V segment lost 5 bases, leaving 3 bases of the junction unmatched. Germline assignment: CDR1 MNHNY and CDR2 SVGAGI (reference sequence). CDR3 in amino acids: CASSTGQDYEQYF. CDR3 coding DNA: TGTGCCAGCAGTACGGGACAGGACTACGAGCAGTACTTC.

This clone was seen a single time. The V and J genes are TRBV1 and TRBJ2-7. TRBV1 constitutes a pseudogene. The CDR3 is made up of 15 amino acids. The CDR3 loop is CTSRRGIDSRNEQYF. CDR3 coding DNA: TGCACCAGCAGGCGAGGGATCGACAGTAGGAACGAGCAGTACTTC.

The chain couples TRBV7-2 to TRBJ2-3; D unresolved. V shed 3 bases and J shed 4 bases, with 5 bases lying between them. This CDR3 has 12 amino acids. Germline assignment: CDR1 SGHTA and CDR2 FQGNSA. CDR3 bases: TGTGCCAGCAGCTTGGTTGCAGATACGCAGTATTTT. This codes for CASSLVADTQYF.

The chain carries TRBV6-5 and TRBJ1-2; maybe TRBD1 (5 bases). This CDR3 has 16 residues. V was clipped by 3 bases and J by 1 base, with 15 bases between them. CDR1 MNHEY and CDR2 SVGAGI come from the germline V gene. As DNA, the CDR3 is TGTGCCAGCAGTTATATCAGACAGCCGAATAACTATGGCTACACCTTC. It is translated as CASSYIRQPNNYGYTF.

The V call is TRBV15, the J call TRBJ2-3, with TRBD2 matching 13 bases. The CDR3 covers 16 residues. V was pared by 0 bases and J by 5 bases, with 2 bases of the junction left unmatched. Germline CDR1 is LNHNV and CDR2 is YYDKDF (reference sequence). CDR3 coding DNA: TGTGCCACCAGCAGAGAACTAGCGGGAGGGGGAGATACGCAGTATTTT. The encoded protein is CATSRELAGGGDTQYF.

V and J are TRBV19 and TRBJ2-1, with TRBD2 identical over 10 bases. The CDR3 runs to 13 residues. J lost 5 bases, V lost 11 bases, and 6 bases had no gene match. Germline assignment: CDR1 LNHDA and CDR2 SQIVND (reference sequence). The DNA of the CDR3 is TGTGCCTGTGCTAGCGGGAGCCACAATGAGCAGTTCTTC. It is translated as CACASGSHNEQFF.

This CDR3 reads CASSVHSKETQYF. Here the CDR3 DNA reads TGTGCCAGCAGTGTACACAGTAAAGAGACCCAGTACTTC. The genes are TRBV28 and TRBJ2-5; D unresolved. Germline assignment: CDR1 MDHEN and CDR2 SYDVKM. This CDR3 region has 13 residues. V lost 5 bases and J lost 3, with 10 bases in between. Combining the CDR3 with reference TRBV28 and TRBJ2-5 gives the whole variable domain DVKVTQSSRYLVKRTGEKVFLECVQDMDHENMFWYRQDPGLGLRLIYFSYDVKMKEKGDIPEGYSVSREKKERFSLILESASTNQTSMYLCASSVHSKETQYFGPGTRLLVL.

J is TRBJ2-1 and V is TRBV18, with 7 bases aligning to TRBD2. CDR1 KGHSH and CDR2 LQKENI come from the germline V gene. CDR3 length equals 15 residues. Trimming at V came to 6 bases and at J to 4 bases, leaving 9 bases not matched to a gene. The CDR3 DNA reads as TGTGCCAGCTCTCCCCGGGGGGATACTTACAATGAGCAGTTCTTC. Encoded protein: CASSPRGDTYNEQFF.

The CDR3 bases are TGTGCCAGCAGCTTGTTGGCTCAAAGGGTGGATACGCAGTATTTT. This encodes CASSLLAQRVDTQYF. The chain uses TRBV5-6 and TRBJ2-3; D gene ambiguous. The CDR3 covers 15 residues. Germline V gives CDR1 SGHDT, CDR2 YYEEEE. Deletions cut 1 base from V and 6 bases from J, with 15 bases between.

The rearrangement uses TRBV5-1 and TRBJ2-3, with 12 positions matching TRBD2. Germline V gene data show CDR1 as SGHRS and CDR2 as YFSETQ. This CDR3 contains 16 residues. J lost 6 bases, V lost 3 bases, and 8 bases had no gene match. The CDR3 is CASSSLAGGPADTQYF. CDR3 bases: TGCGCCAGCAGCTCCCTAGCGGGAGGGCCTGCTGATACGCAGTATTTT.

This sequence joins TRBV7-8 and TRBJ1-5, with D uncertain. Trimming left V 3 bases short and J 6 bases short, with 12 bases between. Germline V gene lookup returns CDR1 SGHVS and CDR2 FQNEAQ. This CDR3 is built from 14 residues. The CDR3 region is CASSFSERAQPQHF. In nucleotides, the CDR3 is TGTGCCAGCAGCTTCTCAGAGAGGGCTCAGCCCCAGCATTTT.

This rearrangement joins TRBV30 to TRBJ2-3; possible D gene TRBD2, 6 bases. Germline CDR1 and CDR2: GTSNPN and SVGIG (reference sequence). The CDR3 loop spans 14 amino acids. Between the trimmed V and J ends, which lost 0 bases and 6 bases, there was a span of 13 bases. The CDR3 spells CAWSVPGVGDTQYF. Written as DNA, the CDR3 is TGTGCCTGGAGTGTACCGGGAGTTGGGGATACGCAGTATTTT.

V gene TRBV2 combines with J gene TRBJ2-1; no clear D. Germline CDR1 and CDR2: SNHLY and FYNNEI. The CDR3 has 11 amino acids. The V gene lost 5 bases and the J gene lost 1 base, with 0 bases spanning the gap. CDR3 protein: CASSSYNEQFF. CDR3 bases: TGTGCCAGCAGTTCCTACAATGAGCAGTTCTTC.

The rearrangement uses TRBV4-3 and TRBJ1-2, with unresolved D. CDR1 is LGHNA, CDR2 YSLEER, per germline. CDR3 length: 14 amino acids. The V and J ends lost 0 bases and 8 bases respectively, with 13 bases between them. The CDR3 coding sequence is TGCGCCAGCAGCCAAGATTTGAGAGGACGGGGCTACACCTTC. It translates to CASSQDLRGRGYTF.

The CDR3 is CAISPPGATIYF. The CDR3 DNA is TGTGCCATCAGTCCGCCTGGGGCCACCATATATTTT. The V gene is TRBV10-3, the J gene TRBJ1-3; D might be TRBD1 (5 bases). The germline V gene encodes CDR1 ENHRY and CDR2 SYGVKD. V was cut by 5 bases and J by 9 bases, with 11 bases left in between. The CDR3 is 12 residues long.

Regarding this clone: The sample has other DNA sequences that encode this CDR3 too. J is TRBJ2-6 and V is TRBV6-5; no definite D call. The germline V gene has CDR1 MNHEY and CDR2 SVGAGI. This CDR3 is 16 amino acids long. V gave up 0 bases and J gave up 0 bases, with 6 bases separating them. CDR3 sequence: CASSYSSRSGANVLTF. The CDR3 DNA reads TGTGCCAGCAGTTACTCGAGCCGCTCTGGGGCCAACGTCCTGACTTTC.

The chain has TRBV5-4 and TRBJ2-1; 7 bases agree with TRBD2. V shed 0 bases, J shed 7 bases, and the junction held 7 bases outside the gene matches. CDR1 and CDR2 (germline): SGHNT, YYREEE (reference sequence). The CDR3 sequence is 15 residues long. CDR3 sequence reads: CASSLGRGKENEQFF. The CDR3 region has the DNA TGTGCCAGCAGCTTGGGGCGGGGGAAGGAGAATGAGCAGTTCTTC. The complete variable domain, with remaining parts taken from reference TRBV5-4 and TRBJ2-1, reads ETGVTQSPTHLIKTRGQQVTLRCSSQSGHNTVSWYQQALGQGPQFIFQYYREEENGRGNFPPRFSGLQFPNYSSELNVNALELDDSALYLCASSLGRGKENEQFFGPGTRLTVL.

Concerning this clone itself: The sample carries other DNA sequences with the same CDR3. J is TRBJ1-3 and V is TRBV30; D ambiguous. The V and J ends lost 4 bases and 0 bases respectively, with 4 bases between them. Germline CDR1 is GTSNPN and CDR2 is SVGIG (reference sequence). This CDR3 is built from 12 residues. CDR3 sequence reads: CAWTRSGNTIYF. The DNA of the CDR3 is TGTGCCTGGACCCGCTCTGGAAACACCATATATTTT.

The chain has TRBV7-9 and TRBJ1-1; maybe TRBD1 (6 bases). Germline-derived CDR1 and CDR2 are SEHNR and FQNEAQ (reference sequence). The CDR3 covers 12 residues. V was pared by 5 bases and J by 8 bases, with 12 bases between. CDR3 residues: CASSDRTQEAFF. In nucleotides, the CDR3 is TGTGCCAGCAGCGACAGGACACAGGAAGCTTTCTTT.

The CDR3 nucleotides are TGCAGCGTTTCGACAGGGGCCCCCTACGAGCAGTACTTC. Its protein is CSVSTGAPYEQYF. The chain employs TRBV29-1 and TRBJ2-7; 8 nucleotides align to TRBD1. V lost 5 bases, J lost 2 bases, and 5 bases stayed unmatched. This CDR3 has 13 amino acids. Per germline, CDR1 SQVTM and CDR2 ANQGSEA.

The chain uses TRBV5-1 and TRBJ2-2; D perhaps matches TRBD1 (5 bases). Looked up from germline, CDR1 is SGHRS and CDR2 is YFSETQ. V was clipped by 2 bases and J by 1 base, with 6 bases between them. The CDR3 covers 14 residues. CDR3 bases: TGCGCCAGCAGCTTACAGGTGAACACCGGGGAGCTGTTTTTT. Protein: CASSLQVNTGELFF.